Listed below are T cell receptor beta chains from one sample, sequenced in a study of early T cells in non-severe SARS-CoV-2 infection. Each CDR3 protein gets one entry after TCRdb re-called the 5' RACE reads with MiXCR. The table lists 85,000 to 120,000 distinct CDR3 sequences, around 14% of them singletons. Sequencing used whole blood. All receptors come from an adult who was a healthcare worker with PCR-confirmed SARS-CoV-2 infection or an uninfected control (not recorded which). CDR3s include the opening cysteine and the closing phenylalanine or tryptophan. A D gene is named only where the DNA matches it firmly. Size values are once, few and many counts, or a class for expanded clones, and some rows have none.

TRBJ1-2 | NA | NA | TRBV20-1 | TGCAGTGCTAGAGCCACTCCCGAGGGGCTCTATGGCTACACCTTC | CSARATPEGLYGYTF
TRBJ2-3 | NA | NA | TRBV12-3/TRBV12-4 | TGTGCCAGCAGTACGGATGGAGATACGCAGTATTTT | CASSTDGDTQYF
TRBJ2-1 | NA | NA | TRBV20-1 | TGCAGTGCTAGAGTAGCGGACAATGAGCAGTTCTTC | CSARVADNEQFF
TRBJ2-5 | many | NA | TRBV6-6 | TGTGCCAGCAGTTACACTTCACAAGGGGGCCAGTACTTC | CASSYTSQGGQYF
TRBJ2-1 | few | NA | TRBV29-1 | TGCAGCGTTGAGGAAAGGGACGTTTACAATGAGCAGTTCTTC | CSVEERDVYNEQFF
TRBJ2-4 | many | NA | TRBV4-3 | TGCGCCAGCAGCCAAGTAGGAGGGGGCGGCGGAAACATTCAGTACTTC | CASSQVGGGGGNIQYF
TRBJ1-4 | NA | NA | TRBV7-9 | TGTGCCAGCAGCTTAGGTACCGCCTCAACTAATGAAAAACTGTTTTTT | CASSLGTASTNEKLFF
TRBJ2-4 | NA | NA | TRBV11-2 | TGTGCCAGCAGCTTAGAGATGGGGAACATTCAGTACTTC | CASSLEMGNIQYF
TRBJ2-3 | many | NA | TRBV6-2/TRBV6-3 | TGTGCCAGCAGTTACACCGAATCCCCAGCGGCACTCACAGATACGCAGTATTTT | CASSYTESPAALTDTQYF
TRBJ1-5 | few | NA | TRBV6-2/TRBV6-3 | TGTGCCAGCTCTCTTCCGGCTCAGCCCCAGCATTTT | CASSLPAQPQHF
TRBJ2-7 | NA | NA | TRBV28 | TGTGCCAGCAGGCCCGCGGGATACGAGCAGTACTTC | CASRPAGYEQYF
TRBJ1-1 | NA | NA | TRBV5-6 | TGTGCCAGCAGCTTTTCATGGCTTCTGTACACTGAAGCTTTCTTT | CASSFSWLLYTEAFF
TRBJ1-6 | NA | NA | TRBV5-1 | TGCGCCAGCAGCTTGTTCAGGAATAATTCACCCCTCCACTTT | CASSLFRNNSPLHF
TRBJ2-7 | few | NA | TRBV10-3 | TGTGCCATCAGCGGTCGACTAGTTGATATTACCTACGAGCAGTACTTC | CAISGRLVDITYEQYF
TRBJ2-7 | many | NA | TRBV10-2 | TGCGCCAGCAGTAGGGGAGCCGGTTCCTACGAGCAGTACTTC | CASSRGAGSYEQYF
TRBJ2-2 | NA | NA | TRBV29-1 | TGCAGCGTCCTAGCGACGAACACCGGGGAGCTGTTTTTT | CSVLATNTGELFF
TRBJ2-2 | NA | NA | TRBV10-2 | TGCACACAGCGACCTCGGGCCGGGGAGCTGTTTTTT | CTQRPRAGELFF
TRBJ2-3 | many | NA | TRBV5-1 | TGCGCCAGCAGCTTGGGTAGGAGCGAAGATACGCAGTATTTT | CASSLGRSEDTQYF
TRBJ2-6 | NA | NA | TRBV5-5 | TGTGCCAGCAGCTTCGGTGGCTGGGCCAACGTCCTGACTTTC | CASSFGGWANVLTF
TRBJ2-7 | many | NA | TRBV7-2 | TGTGCCAGCAGCTTAGATCGCTTGGGAGACGAGCAGTACTTC | CASSLDRLGDEQYF
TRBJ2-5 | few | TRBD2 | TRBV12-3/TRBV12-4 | TGTGCCAGCAGTAAAAGGATAGCGGGAGTCGACGAGACCCAGTACTTC | CASSKRIAGVDETQYF
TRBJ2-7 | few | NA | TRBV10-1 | TGCGCCAGCACCTGGATCCTAGCGCTTTCCTACGAGCAGTACTTC | CASTWILALSYEQYF
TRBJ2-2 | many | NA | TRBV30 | TGTGCCTGGAGTGTACTCGTGGCCGGGGAGCTGTTTTTT | CAWSVLVAGELFF
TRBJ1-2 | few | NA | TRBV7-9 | TGTGCCAGCAGCTTAGGACAGATCTATGGCTACACCTTC | CASSLGQIYGYTF
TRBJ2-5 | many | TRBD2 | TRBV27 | TGTGCCACCGGACTAGCGGGAGACCAAGAGACCCAGTACTTC | CATGLAGDQETQYF
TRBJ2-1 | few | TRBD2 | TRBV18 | TGTGCCAGCTCGCCGAGGGGGACTAGCGGGGGCAATGAGCAGTTCTTC | CASSPRGTSGGNEQFF
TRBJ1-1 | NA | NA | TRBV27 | TGTGCCAGCAGTTTAAGAGTGGAACAGAACACTGAAGCTTTCTTT | CASSLRVEQNTEAFF
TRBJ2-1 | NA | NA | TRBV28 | TGTGCCAGCACTTTTTCACTTACCCATTACAATGAGCAGTTCTTC | CASTFSLTHYNEQFF
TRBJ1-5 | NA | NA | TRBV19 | TGTGCCAGTAGTACGAACCTGCAGCCCCAGCATTTT | CASSTNLQPQHF
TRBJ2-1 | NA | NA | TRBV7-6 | TGTGCCAGCAGCTTACCTCTAAGTCGCTACAATGAGCAGTTCTTC | CASSLPLSRYNEQFF
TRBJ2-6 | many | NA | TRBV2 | TGTGCCAGCAGTCTGGGCGGGGCCAACGTCCTGACTTTC | CASSLGGANVLTF
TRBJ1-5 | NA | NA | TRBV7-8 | TGTGCCAGCAGCTTAGCCCTACAGGGAGATCAGCCCCAGCATTTT | CASSLALQGDQPQHF
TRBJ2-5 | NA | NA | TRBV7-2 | TGTGCCAGCAGCTCTGGGCTAGCGACGTACCAAGAGACCCAGTACTTC | CASSSGLATYQETQYF
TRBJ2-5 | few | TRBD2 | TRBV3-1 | TGTGCCAGCAGGGCTAGCGGGAGAACAGAGACCCAGTACTTC | CASRASGRTETQYF
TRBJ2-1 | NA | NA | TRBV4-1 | TGCGCCAGCAGCCAAGTTGGGGAATTTGAGCAGTTCTTC | CASSQVGEFEQFF
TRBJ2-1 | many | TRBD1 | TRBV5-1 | TGCGCCAGCAGCTTTTTGGCTAGAGGGACAGGGGAGCAGTTCTTC | CASSFLARGTGEQFF
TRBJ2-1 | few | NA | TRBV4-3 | TGCGCCAGCAGCCGGATCCTCGGACAGACCAATGAGCAGTTCTTC | CASSRILGQTNEQFF
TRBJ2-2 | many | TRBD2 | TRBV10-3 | TGTGCCATCAGTGAGAATCGGGAGGGTTTAGCCGGGGAGCTGTTTTTT | CAISENREGLAGELFF
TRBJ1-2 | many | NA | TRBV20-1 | TGCAGTGCTAGAGGGATCTATGGCTACACCTTC | CSARGIYGYTF
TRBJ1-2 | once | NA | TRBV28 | TGTGCCAGCAGTAGAACAGGGTATGGCTACACCTTC | CASSRTGYGYTF
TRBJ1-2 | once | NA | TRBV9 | TGTGCCAGCAGCGCGGGACCCTTGGGCTACACCTTC | CASSAGPLGYTF
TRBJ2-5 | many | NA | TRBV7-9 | TGTGCCAGCAGCCCCCGGACTACGTATGAAGAGACCCAGTACTTC | CASSPRTTYEETQYF
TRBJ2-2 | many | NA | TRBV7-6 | TGTGCCAGCAGCCCCGGACTGGCCGGGGAGCTGTTTTTT | CASSPGLAGELFF
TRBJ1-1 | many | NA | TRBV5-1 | TGCGCCAGCAGCTTGGCCGGGGGGAACACTGAAGCTTTCTTT | CASSLAGGNTEAFF
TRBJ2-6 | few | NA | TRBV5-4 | TGTGCCAGCAGCTTGGTGACAGCTGGGGCCAACGTCCTGACTTTC | CASSLVTAGANVLTF
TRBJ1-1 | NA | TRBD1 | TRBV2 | TGTGCCAGCAGTTACCGGGGACAGACGAACACTGAAGCTTTCTTT | CASSYRGQTNTEAFF
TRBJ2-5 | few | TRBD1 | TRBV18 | TGTGCCAGCTCACGAATAGCAGGGGGCGAGACCCAGTACTTC | CASSRIAGGETQYF
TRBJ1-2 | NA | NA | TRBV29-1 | TGCAGCGTTGGAGTCGGGGAAGTGAATGGCTACACCTTC | CSVGVGEVNGYTF
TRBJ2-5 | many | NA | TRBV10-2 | TGCGCCAGCAGGGGGACGTCGACCCAGTACTTC | CASRGTSTQYF
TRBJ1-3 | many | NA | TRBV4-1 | TGCGCCAGCAGCCAGGAAGCGACAGTCTCTGGAAACACCATATATTTT | CASSQEATVSGNTIYF
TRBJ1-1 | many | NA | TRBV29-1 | TGCAGCGCAACCAGGACCGGGGAGGGTGAAGCTTTCTTT | CSATRTGEGEAFF
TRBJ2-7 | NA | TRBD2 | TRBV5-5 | TGTGCCAGCAGCCCCCGACCGCTAGCGGGGCCCTACGAGCAGTACTTC | CASSPRPLAGPYEQYF
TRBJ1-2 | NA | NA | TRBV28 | TGTGCCAGCAGCCCCGCGGTCCGGGCCCCTTCGTATGGCTACACCTTC | CASSPAVRAPSYGYTF
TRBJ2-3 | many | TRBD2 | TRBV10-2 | TGCGCCAGCCGATACATAGCGGGAGTAGATACGCAGTATTTT | CASRYIAGVDTQYF
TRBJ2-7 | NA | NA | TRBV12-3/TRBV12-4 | TGTGCCAGCAGAACGACAGGTTACTACGAGCAGTACTTC | CASRTTGYYEQYF